One sample yielded the 28 T cell receptor beta chains listed below, sequenced in a study of shared clonotypes between healthy human individuals. Naive CD8 cells, CD45RO-negative and positively selected for CCR7, excluded terminally differentiated effector memory CD45RA+ cells. Clones were read by immunoSEQ multiplex PCR, and TCRdb kept only the in-frame ones, dropping some. The sample contains about 550,000 clones, roughly 96% of which appear only once. The sample comprised naive CD8+ T cells sorted from blood. Receptor source: a woman aged 25-40 years in good health.

In this sample, this clone turned up a few times. V usage is TRBV2 and J usage is TRBJ2-1; 10 bases fit TRBD1. The CDR3 is 13 residues long. Germline V gene data show CDR1 as SNHLY and CDR2 as FYNNEI. After removal of 8 bases from V and 8 bases from J, the junction contained 6 bases not matched to a gene. CDR3 bases: TGTGCCAGCCGGGACAGGGGTCCGGATGAGCAGTTCTTC. Translating gives CASRDRGPDEQFF.

The rearrangement links TRBV7-9 to TRBJ2-5; 8 bases agree with TRBD2. The CDR3 loop spans 16 amino acids. Per the germline V gene, CDR1 is SEHNR and CDR2 is FQNEAQ (reference sequence). Losses at the gene ends were 5 bases for V and 5 bases for J; bases not matched to a gene: 13. In DNA form, the CDR3 reads TGTGCCAGCAGCGATCTTAGCGGGACCTCGGGGGAGACCCAGTACTTC. Encoded protein: CASSDLSGTSGETQYF.

The chain uses TRBV6-5 and TRBJ1-1; D is possibly TRBD1 (6 bases). Trimming pared 2 bases from V and 3 bases from J, leaving 13 bases between. CDR1 is MNHEY, CDR2 SVGAGI, per germline. This CDR3 region has 15 residues. This CDR3 reads CASSYHRARHTEAFF. The CDR3 nucleotides are TGTGCCAGCAGTTACCACAGGGCGCGGCACACTGAAGCTTTCTTT.

This chain joins TRBV19 and TRBJ2-7; D gene unclear. Trimming took off 3 bases at V and 4 bases at J, with 10 bases between the two ends. This CDR3 spans 13 amino acids. Germline assignment: CDR1 LNHDA and CDR2 SQIVND (reference sequence). The CDR3 DNA is TGTGCCAGTAGTATGGCGGCAGAATACGAGCAGTACTTC. Translated: CASSMAAEYEQYF. Full variable domain (missing parts from reference TRBV19 and TRBJ2-7): DGGITQSPKYLFRKEGQNVTLSCEQNLNHDAMYWYRQDPGQGLRLIYYSQIVNDFQKGDIAEGYSVSREKKESFPLTVTSAQKNPTAFYLCASSMAAEYEQYFGPGTRLTVT.

CDR3: CASSARGPVNTEAFF. CDR3 sequence (DNA): TGTGCCAGCAGTGCGAGGGGGCCCGTGAACACTGAAGCTTTCTTT. V is TRBV6-1 and J is TRBJ1-1, with TRBD1 identical over 7 bases. J gave up 0 bases and V 4 bases, and 5 bases lay outside the gene matches. The CDR3 length is 15 residues. The V gene's germline CDR1 is MNHNS and CDR2 SASEGT.

The CDR3 DNA reads TGTGCCAGCAGCTCCGTGGGGACAGGGGACGAGACCCAGTACTTC. This sequence encodes CASSSVGTGDETQYF. The genes are TRBV27 and TRBJ2-5; 10 nucleotides match TRBD1. Germline V gene data show CDR1 as MNHEY and CDR2 as SMNVEV (reference sequence). CDR3 length: 15 amino acids. Unmatched junction bases numbered 9, after V lost 6 bases and J lost 5 bases.

The chain employs TRBV5-1 and TRBJ2-5; D gene unclear. V was pared by 2 bases and J by 2 bases, with 7 bases between. This CDR3 region has 13 residues. The germline gives CDR1 SGHRS, CDR2 YFSETQ. The CDR3 protein is CASSFPKQETQYF. The CDR3 DNA is TGCGCCAGCAGCTTTCCCAAGCAAGAGACCCAGTACTTC.

A single count supports this clone. The V call is TRBV5-1, the J call TRBJ1-2; TRBD1 matches 9 bases. The germline V gene encodes CDR1 SGHRS and CDR2 YFSETQ. The junction had 6 bases not matched to a gene; V was cut back by 2 bases and J by 4 bases. This CDR3 spans 15 amino acids. Written as DNA, the CDR3 is TGCGCCAGCAGCTTTACAGGGGGCAACTCCTATGGCTACACCTTC. Its protein is CASSFTGGNSYGYTF.

The chain has TRBV14 and TRBJ2-3; 8 bases fit TRBD2. CDR1 and CDR2 from the germline V gene are SGHDN and FVKESK. This CDR3 comprises 16 residues. After removal of 4 bases from V and 0 bases from J, the junction contained 6 bases not matched to a gene. CDR3 coding DNA: TGTGCCAGCAGCCCCTTAGCGGGAATTAGCACAGATACGCAGTATTTT. Translated: CASSPLAGISTDTQYF.

This clone was counted a single time. V usage is TRBV6-1 and J usage is TRBJ2-1; D gene unclear. Trimming cost V 7 bases and J 0 bases, with 10 bases left between them. The CDR3 is 14 amino acids. CDR1 is MNHNS, CDR2 SASEGT, per germline. The CDR3 coding sequence is TGTGCCAGCAAACCCCGGAGCTCCTACAATGAGCAGTTCTTC. This sequence encodes CASKPRSSYNEQFF.

The V gene is TRBV7-9, the J gene TRBJ2-1; the D is unclear. Germline loops: CDR1 SEHNR, CDR2 FQNEAQ (reference sequence). The ends were cut back, 2 bases at V and 4 bases at J, with 15 bases in the middle. The length of the CDR3 is 16 residues. This chain's CDR3 is CASSLLISVLYNEQFF. CDR3 sequence (DNA): TGTGCCAGCAGCTTATTAATTTCGGTGTTATACAATGAGCAGTTCTTC.

The V gene is TRBV29-1, the J gene TRBJ2-7, with D possibly being TRBD2 (6 bases). Deletions cut 7 bases from V and 0 bases from J, with 16 bases between. The CDR3 extends over 14 amino acids. Germline V gene sequence: CDR1 SQVTM, CDR2 ANQGSEA. CDR3 region: CSAAGHLNSYEQYF. In DNA, the CDR3 is TGCAGCGCCGCGGGGCACCTGAACTCCTACGAGCAGTACTTC.

This sequence joins TRBV11-2 and TRBJ2-7; the D call may be TRBD1 or TRBD2 (5 bases each). CDR3 length equals 13 residues. Germline V CDR1 and CDR2: SGHAT, FQNNGV. The V and J ends lost 6 bases and 3 bases respectively, with 12 bases between them. DNA for the CDR3: TGTGCCAGCAGACCGGGACCTCTCTACGAGCAGTACTTC. This gives the protein CASRPGPLYEQYF. The entire variable domain, with the rest obtained from reference TRBV11-2 and TRBJ2-7, is as follows: EAGVAQSPRYKIIEKRQSVAFWCNPISGHATLYWYQQILGQGPKLLIQFQNNGVVDDSQLPKDRFSAERLKGVDSTLKIQPAKLEDSAVYLCASRPGPLYEQYFGPGTRLTVT.

The V gene is TRBV5-4, the J gene TRBJ1-1; D unclear. The V end lost 7 bases, the J end lost 2 bases, and 12 bases lay between the germline ends. Germline V gene data show CDR1 as SGHNT and CDR2 as YYREEE (reference sequence). The CDR3 totals 13 residues. The CDR3 is CASQVFVNTEAFF. The CDR3 DNA reads TGTGCCAGCCAGGTTTTCGTCAACACTGAAGCTTTCTTT.

This clone appeared once. V and J are TRBV7-9 and TRBJ2-1; D might be TRBD2 (5 bases). CDR1 and CDR2 from the germline V gene are SEHNR and FQNEAQ (reference sequence). The CDR3 covers 15 residues. Trimming cost V 3 bases and J 5 bases, with 14 bases left between them. The CDR3 DNA follows: TGTGCCAGCAGCTTTCCCCCAGCGGCAGACAATGAGCAGTTCTTC. Translating it yields CASSFPPAADNEQFF.

This clone was seen once. The chain links TRBV30 to TRBJ1-5, with D perhaps TRBD1 (6 bases). The germline CDR1 and CDR2 sequences are GTSNPN and SVGIG (reference sequence). There are 20 residues in the CDR3. V was pared by 4 bases and J by 0 bases, with 28 bases between. CDR3 nucleotides: TGTGCCTGGACTCAACCCGGAGGGGGACTAGTTTTTTATAGCAATCAGCCCCAGCATTTT. Protein product: CAWTQPGGGLVFYSNQPQHF.

The rearrangement uses TRBV6-1 and TRBJ2-6, with 7 bases fitting TRBD1. In germline, CDR1 is MNHNS, CDR2 SASEGT. The J segment lost 0 bases and the V segment lost 4 bases, leaving 6 bases of the junction unmatched. The CDR3 consists of 17 residues. The CDR3 nucleotides read TGTGCCAGCAGTGGCGACAGGGTCCGCTCTGGGGCCAACGTCCTGACTTTC. This codes for CASSGDRVRSGANVLTF.

J is TRBJ2-2 and V is TRBV21-1; TRBD2 is the table's D call and was not checked against the DNA. TRBV21-1 has pseudogene status. The CDR3 is 14 amino acids. The CDR3 DNA sequence: TGTGCCAGCAGCAAAAGTACGGTTCTCGGGGAGCTGTTTTTT. Protein product: CASSKSTVLGELFF.

V and J are TRBV29-1 and TRBJ2-1; 7 bases are shared with TRBD2. This CDR3 is 14 amino acids long. V lost 7 bases, J lost 4 bases, and 10 bases stayed unmatched. Germline CDR1 is SQVTM and CDR2 is ANQGSEA. The CDR3 nucleotides are TGCAGCGCTGATCCGGGACTACCATACAATGAGCAGTTCTTC. This gives the protein CSADPGLPYNEQFF.

CDR3 in DNA: TGTGCCAGCAGTTCCGGTCGGGGTCTGGAGCGGGAGACGGGTGAGCAGTACTTC. Amino acids: CASSSGRGLERETGEQYF. The V call is TRBV27, the J call TRBJ2-5, with 8 bases matching TRBD2. The germline V gene has CDR1 MNHEY and CDR2 SMNVEV (reference sequence). The CDR3 is made up of 18 amino acids. Losses at the gene ends were 4 bases for V and 11 bases for J; bases not matched to a gene: 24.

V gene TRBV7-8 combines with J gene TRBJ2-3, with TRBD1 as a possible D gene (7 bases). Per germline, CDR1 SGHVS and CDR2 FQNEAQ. The CDR3 totals 17 residues. Trimming cost V 5 bases and J 2 bases, with 20 bases left between them. The CDR3 DNA reads as TGTGCCAGCAGCCCAGGGGGGCGGGGCTTACTCACAGATACGCAGTATTTT. It yields the protein CASSPGGRGLLTDTQYF.

The chain uses TRBV9 and TRBJ2-3; 8 nucleotides align to TRBD2. The germline CDR1 and CDR2 sequences are SGDLS and YYNGEE. J lost 6 bases, V lost 0 bases, and 9 bases had no gene match. The CDR3 covers 16 residues. The CDR3 reads CASSVAQAGVVDTQYF. DNA of the CDR3: TGTGCCAGCAGCGTAGCTCAAGCGGGAGTGGTGGATACGCAGTATTTT.

The chain links TRBV27 to TRBJ2-1; no firm D call. The ends were cut back, 9 bases at V and 0 bases at J, with 15 bases in the middle. The CDR3 runs to 15 residues. Germline CDR1 and CDR2: MNHEY and SMNVEV (reference sequence). CDR3 sequence reads: CASKVGLLSYNEQFF. The CDR3 coding sequence is TGTGCCAGTAAGGTCGGGCTCCTCTCCTACAATGAGCAGTTCTTC.

V usage is TRBV6-1 and J usage is TRBJ2-7; the match to TRBD2 covers 9 bases. This CDR3 region has 13 residues. The V gene end was trimmed by 5 bases and the J gene end by 5 bases; junction bases not matched to a gene: 4. The germline V gene has CDR1 MNHNS and CDR2 SASEGT. CDR3 amino acids: CASSSGLANEQYF. The CDR3, as DNA: TGTGCCAGCAGTTCAGGACTAGCGAACGAGCAGTACTTC.

The chain joins TRBV27 to TRBJ1-2, with D perhaps TRBD1 (5 bases). CDR1 is MNHEY and CDR2 is SMNVEV in the germline V gene (reference sequence). This CDR3 is built from 13 residues. V lost 3 bases and J 6 bases, leaving 11 bases between the germline ends. Written as DNA, the CDR3 is TGTGCCAGCAGTTTTGCAGGGTTTGATGGCTACACCTTC. Protein product: CASSFAGFDGYTF.

V and J are TRBV4-1 and TRBJ1-2; 11 bases fit TRBD1. Germline V lookup: CDR1 MGHRA, CDR2 YSYEKL. V shed 4 bases, J shed 2 bases, and the junction held 9 bases outside the gene matches. CDR3 length: 17 residues. CDR3: CASSPYPGQGENYGYTF. CDR3 bases: TGCGCCAGCAGCCCCTATCCGGGACAGGGGGAGAACTATGGCTACACCTTC.

The chain recombines TRBV20-1 with TRBJ2-1; 13 nucleotides match TRBD2. This CDR3 has 11 residues. CDR1 DFQATT and CDR2 SNEGSKA come from the germline V gene (reference sequence). Unmatched junction bases numbered 7, after V lost 8 bases and J lost 15 bases. CDR3 region: CSLGLAGSLFF. The DNA of the CDR3 is TGCAGTTTGGGACTAGCGGGATCACTGTTCTTC.

This chain connects TRBV20-1 to TRBJ1-2, with unresolved D. This CDR3 is 11 amino acids long. V gave up 6 bases and J gave up 2 bases, with 7 bases separating them. Germline V CDR1 and CDR2: DFQATT, SNEGSKA (reference sequence). This CDR3 is CSARTNYGYTF. CDR3 bases: TGCAGTGCACGAACCAACTATGGCTACACCTTC.